The 19 T cell receptor beta chains listed next were all sequenced from one sample in a study of T cell repertoires in cytomegalovirus infection. Via MiXCR, TCRdb re-called the reads, giving one row per CDR3 protein. This sample has about 180,000 distinct CDR3 sequences; around 15% occur once, and the top ten carry over 20%. Sequencing was carried out using PBMCs. These receptor sequences come from a human donor in good health (CMV status not recorded). Some clones in this sample may be carry-over from other donors' samples.

This clonotype was seen ten or more times. The chain couples TRBV12-3 or TRBV12-4 to TRBJ2-5, with D possibly being TRBD1 (6 bases). The CDR3 totals 13 residues. Trimming took off 6 bases at V and 9 bases at J, with 17 bases between the two ends. The CDR3 here is CASRRNRDTAQYF. Written as DNA, the CDR3 is TGTGCCAGCAGACGGAACCGGGACACGGCCCAGTACTTC.

This clonotype was seen a few times. This chain links TRBV20-1 with TRBJ2-7, with D unclear. Germline V lookup: CDR1 DFQATT, CDR2 SNEGSKA (reference sequence). The germline V and J ends were trimmed by 5 bases and 7 bases, with 9 bases remaining between them. This CDR3 has 10 amino acids. CDR3 amino acids: CSARKGEQYF. The CDR3 DNA reads TGCAGTGCTCGCAAGGGAGAGCAGTACTTC.

The sample holds a few counts of this clonotype. The rearrangement uses TRBV3-1 and TRBJ2-4, with 7 bases lining up with TRBD2. Germline-derived CDR1 and CDR2 are LGHDT and YNNKEL (reference sequence). CDR3 length: 17 residues. The V and J ends lost 1 base and 7 bases, in that order; junction bases with no gene match: 13. The CDR3 spells CASSQVRSTGGRNIQYF. The CDR3 nucleotides are TGTGCCAGCAGCCAAGTTAGATCGACGGGGGGAAGGAACATTCAGTACTTC.

CDR3 DNA: TGTGCCAGCAGCTCCCTAGGGGCCACCGGGGAGCTGTTTTTT. Translated: CASSSLGATGELFF. V gene TRBV7-9 combines with J gene TRBJ2-2; perhaps TRBD1 as D (5 bases). V lost 4 bases and J 4 bases, leaving 10 bases between the germline ends. The CDR3 sequence is 14 residues long. Germline V gives CDR1 SEHNR, CDR2 FQNEAQ (reference sequence).

This clonotype came up many times. This rearrangement joins TRBV7-8 to TRBJ1-1, with 7 bases identical to TRBD1. With V trimmed by 2 bases and J by 2 bases, 5 bases remained unmatched. The CDR3 has 15 residues. Looked up from germline, CDR1 is SGHVS and CDR2 is FQNEAQ. DNA of the CDR3: TGTGCCAGCAGCTTATTACAGGGGACTAACACTGAAGCTTTCTTT. Amino acid sequence: CASSLLQGTNTEAFF.

CDR3 coding DNA: TGTGCCAGCAGCTTAGGGGCTAGCGGGGGGCCCAGCTACAATGAGCAGTTCTTC. Protein product: CASSLGASGGPSYNEQFF. The V gene is TRBV7-9, the J gene TRBJ2-1, with 11 bases matching TRBD2. V gave up 1 base and J gave up 3 bases; unmatched junction bases: 8. The CDR3 runs to 18 residues. CDR1 and CDR2 (germline): SEHNR, FQNEAQ (reference sequence).

As to this clonotype: With a much larger clone just one base away, this may be a read error. The chain is built from TRBV12-3 or TRBV12-4 and TRBJ1-4; no firm D call. The V end was cut by 2 bases, the J end by 13 bases, with 8 bases between. CDR3 length equals 11 residues. The CDR3: CASSLQERLFF. The CDR3 DNA follows: TGTGCCAGCAGTTTACAGGAGAGACTGTTTTTT.

This clonotype was observed at least ten times. V and J are TRBV12-3 or TRBV12-4 and TRBJ2-5; 11 nucleotides align to TRBD2. The CDR3 totals 16 residues. J was trimmed by 1 base and V by 4 bases; bases with no gene match: 5. The DNA for the CDR3 is TGTGCCAGCAGTTCGGGACTAGCGGTCCCCCAAGAGACCCAGTACTTC. It encodes CASSSGLAVPQETQYF.

This clonotype was counted a single time. This chain connects TRBV28 to TRBJ2-5; 9 nucleotides match TRBD1. Germline V CDR1 and CDR2: MDHEN, SYDVKM. J gave up 1 base and V 3 bases, and 6 bases lay outside the gene matches. This CDR3 has 16 residues. The DNA for the CDR3 is TGTGCCAGCAGTTTTTACGGGGGACAGGGCCAAGAGACCCAGTACTTC. It is translated as CASSFYGGQGQETQYF. Complete variable domain (other parts from reference TRBV28 and TRBJ2-5): DVKVTQSSRYLVKRTGEKVFLECVQDMDHENMFWYRQDPGLGLRLIYFSYDVKMKEKGDIPEGYSVSREKKERFSLILESASTNQTSMYLCASSFYGGQGQETQYFGPGTRLLVL.

This chain connects TRBV27 to TRBJ1-3; D is possibly TRBD1 (5 bases). The CDR3 runs 14 residues. Germline V CDR1 and CDR2: MNHEY, SMNVEV (reference sequence). Trimming shortened V by 3 bases and J by 4 bases, and 10 bases separated the two germline ends. CDR3 amino acids: CASSFIPGGNTIYF. CDR3 in DNA: TGTGCCAGCAGTTTTATACCAGGGGGAAACACCATATATTTT.

This clonotype showed up many times. This chain connects TRBV5-5 to TRBJ2-5; D is uncertain. V was shortened by 1 base and J by 1 base, with 8 bases between the two germline ends. The length of the CDR3 is 14 residues. Germline CDR1 SGHKS, CDR2 YYEKEE (reference sequence). CDR3 nucleotides: TGTGCCAGCAGCTTGTTAGGGCCCCAAGAGACCCAGTACTTC. Its protein product is CASSLLGPQETQYF.

This clonotype was detected only a few times. V usage is TRBV28 and J usage is TRBJ2-4, with 7 bases matching TRBD2. From germline, CDR1 is MDHEN and CDR2 SYDVKM. The V and J ends lost 7 bases and 2 bases, in that order; junction bases with no gene match: 8. The CDR3 spans 15 residues. CDR3 region: CASILRGWTKNIQYF. The CDR3 DNA sequence: TGTGCCAGCATCTTGCGGGGGTGGACCAAAAACATTCAGTACTTC.

There are a few counts of this clonotype. The V call is TRBV19, the J call TRBJ1-6; TRBD1 might be the D (5 bases). CDR3 size: 13 residues. Germline-derived CDR1 and CDR2 are LNHDA and SQIVND (reference sequence). V gave up 8 bases and J gave up 14 bases, with 19 bases separating them. The CDR3, as DNA: TGTGCCAGTTCGACGATTGGGGGGGAGACCCTCCACTTT. Its translation: CASSTIGGETLHF.

In its sample, this clonotype was seen a few times. This chain joins TRBV3-1 and TRBJ1-3; D not certain. The germline gives CDR1 LGHDT, CDR2 YNNKEL (reference sequence). This CDR3 has 15 amino acids. Trimming removed 4 bases from V and 8 bases from J, with 18 bases in between. The CDR3 DNA follows: TGTGCCAGCAGCCTCCGGTCCCTTGAGGGAGACACCATATATTTT. It is translated as CASSLRSLEGDTIYF. Drawing the rest from reference TRBV3-1 and TRBJ1-3, the complete variable domain is DTAVSQTPKYLVTQMGNDKSIKCEQNLGHDTMYWYKQDSKKFLKIMFSYNNKELIINETVPNRFSPKSPDKAHLNLHINSLELGDSAVYFCASSLRSLEGDTIYFGEGSWLTVV.

V gene TRBV3-1 combines with J gene TRBJ2-2; 7 nucleotides line up with TRBD1. The ends lost 6 bases at V and 4 bases at J; junction bases unmatched: 8. The CDR3 is 15 amino acids. CDR1 and CDR2 from the germline V gene are LGHDT and YNNKEL (reference sequence). CDR3 loop: CASRDRGLITGELFF. CDR3 DNA: TGTGCCAGCAGAGATAGGGGGCTGATCACCGGGGAGCTGTTTTTT.

This clonotype was detected a few times. The rearrangement joins TRBV20-1 to TRBJ1-5; 12 bases match TRBD1. The CDR3 consists of 16 residues. The ends lost 0 bases at V and 5 bases at J; junction bases unmatched: 5. CDR1 and CDR2 from the germline V gene are DFQATT and SNEGSKA (reference sequence). CDR3 residues: CSARDPGTGGDQPQHF. CDR3 nucleotide sequence: TGCAGTGCTAGAGACCCCGGGACAGGGGGCGATCAGCCCCAGCATTTT.

In this sample, this clonotype turned up a few times. This chain connects TRBV28 to TRBJ2-1; TRBD2 aligns across 11 bases. This CDR3 contains 14 residues. Germline CDR1 MDHEN, CDR2 SYDVKM. With V trimmed by 9 bases and J by 5 bases, 6 bases remained unmatched. The CDR3 region has the DNA TGTGCCAGTATCGGGACTAGCGGAGACAATGAGCAGTTCTTC. Amino acid sequence: CASIGTSGDNEQFF.

This clonotype has ten or more counts. V usage is TRBV7-8 and J usage is TRBJ2-2, with D unclear. This CDR3 has 19 residues. Germline V gives CDR1 SGHVS, CDR2 FQNEAQ. V was shortened by 1 base and J by 4 bases, with 22 bases between the two germline ends. For the CDR3, the DNA is TGTGCCAGCAGCTTAGGGGTACATGGGATGATTGTTGGCACCGGGGAGCTGTTTTTT. The encoded protein is CASSLGVHGMIVGTGELFF.

At least ten counts were recorded for this clonotype. The chain has TRBV4-1 and TRBJ1-1, with 9 bases aligning to TRBD1. Germline CDR1 is MGHRA and CDR2 is YSYEKL. The CDR3 is made up of 14 amino acids. J gave up 5 bases and V 3 bases, and 4 bases lay outside the gene matches. In DNA form, the CDR3 reads TGCGCCAGCAGCCACGGCGGGACAGGGACTGAAGCTTTCTTT. As protein: CASSHGGTGTEAFF.